The 10 T cell receptor beta chains given below trace back to one sample, sequenced in a study of breast tumors, draining lymph nodes, adjacent tissues. The lymph nodes were axillary draining lymph nodes from breast cancer patients. In TCRdb, the multiplex PCR reads were re-called with MiXCR into one record per CDR3 protein. This sample yields 120,000 to 150,000 distinct CDR3 sequences, of which 32% are seen a single time; about 2.3% belongs to the top ten. Sequenced sample: axillary lymph node tissue. The origin of the receptors is a female donor with breast cancer. Some clones in this sample may be carry-over from other donors' samples.

This clonotype was detected many times. This chain uses TRBV11-2 with TRBJ2-3; either TRBD1 or TRBD2 may supply D (5 bases each). The germline V and J ends were trimmed by 2 bases and 3 bases, with 12 bases remaining between them. Per germline, CDR1 SGHAT and CDR2 FQNNGV. This CDR3 spans 15 amino acids. The CDR3 spells CASSLSGRETDTQYF. CDR3 sequence (DNA): TGTGCCAGCAGCTTATCGGGCAGGGAGACAGATACGCAGTATTTT.

Concerning this clonotype itself: Being one base from a much bigger clone, this may be a read error. V gene TRBV12-3 or TRBV12-4 combines with J gene TRBJ2-1, with D hard to call. This CDR3 region has 12 residues. The CDR3 coding sequence is TGTGCCAGCAGTTTCCTACAGAATGCGCAGTTCTTC. As protein: CASSFLQNAQFF.

This clonotype was counted many times. V is TRBV5-1 and J is TRBJ1-4; TRBD1 is a possible D gene (5 bases). This CDR3 region has 14 residues. The V and J ends lost 0 bases and 6 bases respectively, with 9 bases between them. Germline values: CDR1 SGHRS, CDR2 YFSETQ. CDR3: CASSLGGGDEKLFF. The CDR3 nucleotides read TGCGCCAGCAGCTTGGGCGGGGGGGATGAAAAACTGTTTTTT.

This clonotype was picked up a small number of times. This chain uses TRBV7-9 with TRBJ2-3; 9 bases fit TRBD2. The CDR3 consists of 12 residues. Looked up from germline, CDR1 is SEHNR and CDR2 is FQNEAQ (reference sequence). V shed 11 bases, J shed 1 base, and the junction held 1 base outside the gene matches. The CDR3 DNA reads TGTGCCTGCGGGGGGGGCACAGATACGCAGTATTTT. Amino acid sequence: CACGGGTDTQYF.

This clonotype was seen many times. The chain links TRBV15 to TRBJ2-2, with D possibly matching TRBD2 (5 bases). The CDR3 runs to 16 residues. The V gene lost 0 bases and the J gene lost 0 bases, with 8 bases spanning the gap. The germline gives CDR1 LNHNV, CDR2 YYDKDF (reference sequence). CDR3 in DNA: TGTGCCACCAGCAGAGATTACGGGACGAACACCGGGGAGCTGTTTTTT. The encoded protein is CATSRDYGTNTGELFF.

In its sample, this clonotype was seen many times. This rearrangement joins TRBV5-1 to TRBJ2-7; D unclear. V lost 3 bases and J lost 0, with 1 base in between. The CDR3 is 11 residues long. CDR1 is SGHRS, CDR2 YFSETQ, per germline. The CDR3 bases are TGCGCCAGCAGCTACTCCTACGAGCAGTACTTC. Its protein is CASSYSYEQYF. The full variable domain, its missing parts supplied by reference TRBV5-1 and TRBJ2-7, is KAGVTQTPRYLIKTRGQQVTLSCSPISGHRSVSWYQQTPGQGLQFLFEYFSETQRNKGNFPGRFSGRQFSNSRSEMNVSTLELGDSALYLCASSYSYEQYFGPGTRLTVT.

This clonotype was counted between two and nine times. This sequence may be a read error, since a much larger clone differs from it by one base. CDR3 amino acids: CASRTSGGISHNEQFF. The DNA for the CDR3 is TGTGCCAGCAGAACTAGCGGGGGGATCTCCCACAATGAGCAGTTCTTC. The chain employs TRBV12-3 or TRBV12-4 and TRBJ2-1, with 12 nucleotides matching TRBD2. The CDR3 is 16 amino acids.

The J gene is TRBJ1-4, the V gene TRBV7-9; 10 bases match TRBD1. CDR3 length equals 15 residues. The V gene end was trimmed by 3 bases and the J gene end by 10 bases; junction bases not matched to a gene: 8. Looked up from germline, CDR1 is SEHNR and CDR2 is FQNEAQ (reference sequence). The CDR3 bases are TGTGCCAGCAGCTTTAGTCGGACAGGGGGGGGAAAACTGTTTTTT. It codes for CASSFSRTGGGKLFF.

The sample holds many counts of this clonotype. CDR3 amino acids: CASTKRREVIAGELFF. The CDR3 DNA is TGTGCCAGCACCAAACGGCGGGAAGTTATCGCCGGGGAGCTGTTTTTT. The V and J genes are TRBV6-2 or TRBV6-3 and TRBJ2-2, with a weak D call TRBD2 (6 bases). Germline CDR1 MNHEY, CDR2 SVGEGT. V lost 7 bases, J lost 6 bases, and 21 bases lay in between. The CDR3 is 16 amino acids.

Many counts were recorded for this clonotype. This chain's CDR3 is CASSRTGLNEKLFF. CDR3 DNA sequence: TGTGCCAGCAGTCGGACAGGGTTAAATGAAAAACTGTTTTTT. The V gene is TRBV6-5, the J gene TRBJ1-4; 8 bases match TRBD1. The CDR3 spans 14 residues. Trimming removed 5 bases from V and 5 bases from J; junction bases left unmatched: 4. CDR1 and CDR2 from the germline V gene are MNHEY and SVGAGI.